These T cell receptor beta chains were read from a single sample in a study of patients and donors after allogeneic stem cell transplantation. TCRdb re-called the RT-PCR reads with MiXCR, one entry per CDR3 protein. The profile shows 190,000 or so distinct CDR3 sequences, around 40% of them singletons. Sequenced: blood, either unsorted or a sorted T cell fraction (not recorded which). The source of these receptors is a human donor who was either an allogeneic HSCT recipient or a stem cell or donor lymphocyte infusion donor (not recorded which). It is not recorded whose cells these are; they may come from a transplant donor. The CDR3 runs from the conserved cysteine through the conserved F or W. Fields, in order: D gene, clone size, J gene, V gene, CDR3 DNA, CDR3 protein. D genes are given only for firm matches. Size is omitted from some rows. Given values are once, few, many or a class for expanded clones.

-,-,TRBJ1-2,TRBV12-3/TRBV12-4,TGTGCCAGCAGTTCAGGGTCCTGGGGCTACACCTTC,CASSSGSWGYTF
TRBD1,-,TRBJ2-1,TRBV20-1,TGCAGTGCTAGCCGGGACAGGGTCTACAATGAGCAGTTCTTC,CSASRDRVYNEQFF
-,-,TRBJ1-1,TRBV29-1,TGCAGCGTTGAGGGGGCGCGGGGCACTGAAGCTTTCTTT,CSVEGARGTEAFF
-,-,TRBJ2-1,TRBV6-5,TGTGCCAGCAGTTACCGCGGTCGGCAGATGCAGTTCTTC,CASSYRGRQMQFF
-,-,TRBJ2-3,TRBV6-5,TGTGCCAGCAGTTACTCGTTTGCAGATACGCAGTATTTT,CASSYSFADTQYF
-,-,TRBJ2-7,TRBV12-3/TRBV12-4,TGTGCCAGCAGCCCAGGGTGGGGCAGAGCGAACTCCTACGAGCAGTACTTC,CASSPGWGRANSYEQYF
-,-,TRBJ1-1,TRBV20-1,TGCAGTGCTAGAGCCATCACGAACACTGAAGCTTTCTTT,CSARAITNTEAFF
-,-,TRBJ2-3,TRBV6-2/TRBV6-3,TGTGCCAGCAGTTACCTTCGTCCGGGAATCGATACGCAGTATTTT,CASSYLRPGIDTQYF
-,-,TRBJ2-3,TRBV12-3/TRBV12-4,TGTGCCAGCGGCCGTACGCAGTATTTT,CASGRTQYF
TRBD1,-,TRBJ1-2,TRBV3-1,TGTGCCAGCAGCCAAGGCAGGGGGCTGCGTGGCTACACCTTC,CASSQGRGLRGYTF
TRBD1,-,TRBJ1-1,TRBV29-1,TGCAGCGTTGCAGGACAGGGGGCCGTGAACACTGAAGCTTTCTTT,CSVAGQGAVNTEAFF
-,-,TRBJ1-6,TRBV28,TGTGCCAGCAATACAATCAGGGGCGCCGCCAAGAGCTCCTATAATTCACCCCTCCACTTT,CASNTIRGAAKSSYNSPLHF
-,-,TRBJ2-3,TRBV4-3,TGCGCCAGCAGCCAAGATTCGGGTAAAGGGAAAGATACGCAGTATTTT,CASSQDSGKGKDTQYF
-,-,TRBJ1-2,TRBV15,TGTGCCACCAGCCAGGCGAACATCCACTATGGCTACACCTTC,CATSQANIHYGYTF
-,-,TRBJ2-7,TRBV12-3/TRBV12-4,TGTGCCAGCAGCCGCGGACAGACCTACGAGCAGTACTTC,CASSRGQTYEQYF
TRBD1,-,TRBJ2-7,TRBV10-3,TGTGCCATACGGACAGGGGGTTCCTACGAGCAGTACTTC,CAIRTGGSYEQYF
-,few,TRBJ1-2,TRBV4-3,TGCGCCAGCAGCCAACAGGACAAGGGTTATGGCTACACCTTC,CASSQQDKGYGYTF
-,-,TRBJ2-3,TRBV6-5,TGTGCCAGCTCAGGACAGCCTAGCACAGATACGCAGTATTTT,CASSGQPSTDTQYF
-,once,TRBJ1-5,TRBV28,TGTGCCAGCAGTTTAACTGTTTATCAGCCCCAGCATTTT,CASSLTVYQPQHF
-,-,TRBJ2-2,TRBV5-5,TGTGCCAGCAGCTCGTTGGACACCGGGGAGCTGTTTTTT,CASSSLDTGELFF
-,-,TRBJ1-4,TRBV12-3/TRBV12-4,TGTGCCAGCAGTTTTGTCCCGAGTAATGAAAAACTGTTTTTT,CASSFVPSNEKLFF
-,-,TRBJ2-2,TRBV12-3/TRBV12-4,TGTGCCAGCCTTTTGGGGGGATACACCGGGGAGCTGTTTTTT,CASLLGGYTGELFF
-,few,TRBJ2-7,TRBV6-5,TGTGCCAGCAGTTATTTGAATAGGCTCCCCTACGAGCAGTACTTC,CASSYLNRLPYEQYF
-,-,TRBJ2-7,TRBV20-1,TGCAGTGCTAGACGCCTCACGGAGCAGTACTTC,CSARRLTEQYF
TRBD1,-,TRBJ2-1,TRBV9,TGTGCCAGCAGCGTAGGGCAGGGGGCAAACAATGAGCAGTTCTTC,CASSVGQGANNEQFF
TRBD1,few,TRBJ1-4,TRBV5-1,TGCGCCAGCATCTTCCTCGGACAGGGCCCAACTAATGAAAAACTGTTTTTT,CASIFLGQGPTNEKLFF
-,few,TRBJ1-5,TRBV28,TGTGCCAGCAGTACGCGACAGCTTCGGGGACCCCAGCATTTT,CASSTRQLRGPQHF
-,few,TRBJ1-6,TRBV4-1,TGCGCCAGCAGCCAAGATGAAGGGCAGGGTGGCGGCTTGAATAATTCACCCCTCCACTTT,CASSQDEGQGGGLNNSPLHF
-,few,TRBJ1-6,TRBV6-5,TGTGCCAGCTCGCAGACATCGGAAAATTCACCCCTCCACTTT,CASSQTSENSPLHF
-,few,TRBJ2-2,TRBV27,TGTGCCAGCAGTTATAGTCAAAACACCGGGGAGCTGTTTTTT,CASSYSQNTGELFF
TRBD1,-,TRBJ1-2,TRBV18,TGTGCCAGCTCGCGGACAGGGACTGGCTACACCTTC,CASSRTGTGYTF
-,-,TRBJ2-7,TRBV20-1,TGCAGTGCTAGAGGACCCTACGAGCAGTACTTC,CSARGPYEQYF
-,few,TRBJ1-5,TRBV7-2,TGTGCCAGCAGCTCTTTATCAGGAGACAATCAGCCCCAGCATTTT,CASSSLSGDNQPQHF
-,few,TRBJ1-2,TRBV20-1,TGCAGTGCTAGAGAAGGGTACCACAGCTCTAACTATGGCTACACCTTC,CSAREGYHSSNYGYTF
TRBD1,-,TRBJ1-1,TRBV4-2,TGTGCCAGCAGCCAAGGACAGGGGAGCACTGAAGCTTTCTTT,CASSQGQGSTEAFF
TRBD1,few,TRBJ2-7,TRBV29-1,TGCAGCGCCTGGGACAGGACCTACGAGCAGTACTTC,CSAWDRTYEQYF
TRBD1,-,TRBJ1-1,TRBV7-9,TGTGCCAGCAGCCCCTCGGGACAGGTGAACACTGAAGCTTTCTTT,CASSPSGQVNTEAFF
-,few,TRBJ1-2,TRBV12-3/TRBV12-4,TGTGCCAGCAGGACGGGAAACTATGGCTACACCTTC,CASRTGNYGYTF
-,few,TRBJ2-7,TRBV20-1,TGCAGTGCTGGCCTGGACAGCTCCTTTACCTACGAGCAGTACTTC,CSAGLDSSFTYEQYF
TRBD1,many,TRBJ1-4,TRBV7-8,TGTGCCAGCAGCTTGGGACAGTTGTCGTCTGGGAAACTGTTTTTT,CASSLGQLSSGKLFF
-,-,TRBJ1-6,TRBV18,TGTGCCAGCTCACCGGGCAGCACGTATAATTCACCCCTCCACTTT,CASSPGSTYNSPLHF
TRBD1,few,TRBJ1-2,TRBV7-9,TGTGCCAGCAGCTTAGCCGGGACAGGGCGGCTCTATGGCTACACCTTC,CASSLAGTGRLYGYTF
TRBD1,few,TRBJ1-6,TRBV6-6,TGTGCCAGCAGAGACCAAGTAGACAGGGTCTCACCCCTCCACTTT,CASRDQVDRVSPLHF
-,-,TRBJ1-6,TRBV12-3/TRBV12-4,TGTGCCAGCGACTCGGCCAGTTGGGTCCATAATTCACCCCTCCACTTT,CASDSASWVHNSPLHF
TRBD1,-,TRBJ2-7,TRBV5-5,TGTGCCAGCAGCCCCGGGACAGGGTCTTTGCAGTACTTC,CASSPGTGSLQYF
TRBD1,few,TRBJ1-2,TRBV12-3/TRBV12-4,TGTGCCAGCGGGAGACAGGGGATGTACTATGGCTACACCTTC,CASGRQGMYYGYTF
-,once,TRBJ1-4,TRBV25-1,TGTGCCAGCAGTGAATATTACCCGGCAATTAATGAAAAACTGTTTTTT,CASSEYYPAINEKLFF
TRBD2,-,TRBJ2-3,TRBV7-9,TGTGCCAGCAGCTTATGGTTAGCGGGGGCGGATACGCAGTATTTT,CASSLWLAGADTQYF
-,-,TRBJ2-7,TRBV28,TGTGCCAGCAGTCCCCCTGGACGGTCCTACGAGCAGTACTTC,CASSPPGRSYEQYF